This T cell receptor (beta chain) was documented in a study of regulatory T cells in long-lasting Graves disease. Arm-PCR of CDR3 regions with iRepertoire HTBI primers generated TCR beta libraries. TCRdb fed the multiplex PCR reads into MiXCR, producing one record per CDR3 protein. The sample includes around 450,000 distinct CDR3 sequences, more than 13% of them seen just once. The V and J ends lost 4 bases and 5 bases respectively, with 11 bases between them. Germline V gene data show CDR1 as MNHEY and CDR2 as SVGAGI. The CDR3 contains 13 residues. Specified time point: newly diagnosed GD, antithyroid drugs for less than 3 months. Following extraction of RNA from PBMCs, that RNA was used to make the TCR library. Separately, the same data were catalogued under a study of T cells in Graves' hyperthyroidism and ophthalmopathy.

The source of this sequence is a woman aged 30 to 39 with Graves disease. The sample in question was peripheral blood mononuclear cells (PBMCs), obtained at new diagnosis, from a patient treated with antithyroid drugs. This chain joins TRBV6-5 and TRBJ1-1, with D unresolved. In DNA, the CDR3 is TGTGCCAGCAGTTTTGGGCTGGGGACTGAAGCTTTCTTT. Translated: CASSFGLGTEAFF.